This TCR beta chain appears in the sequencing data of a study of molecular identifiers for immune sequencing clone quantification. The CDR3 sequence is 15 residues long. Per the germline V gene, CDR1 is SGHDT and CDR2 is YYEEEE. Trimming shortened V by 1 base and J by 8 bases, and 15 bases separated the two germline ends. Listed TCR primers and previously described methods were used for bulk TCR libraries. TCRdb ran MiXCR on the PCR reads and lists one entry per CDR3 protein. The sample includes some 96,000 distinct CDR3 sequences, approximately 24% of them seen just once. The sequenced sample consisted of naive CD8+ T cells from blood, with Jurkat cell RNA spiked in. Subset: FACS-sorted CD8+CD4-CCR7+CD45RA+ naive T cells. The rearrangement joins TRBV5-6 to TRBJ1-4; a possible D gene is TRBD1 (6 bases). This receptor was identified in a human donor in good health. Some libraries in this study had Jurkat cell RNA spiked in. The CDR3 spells CASSLYWGGGEKLFF. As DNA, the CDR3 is TGTGCCAGCAGCTTGTATTGGGGGGGCGGAGAAAAACTGTTTTTT.